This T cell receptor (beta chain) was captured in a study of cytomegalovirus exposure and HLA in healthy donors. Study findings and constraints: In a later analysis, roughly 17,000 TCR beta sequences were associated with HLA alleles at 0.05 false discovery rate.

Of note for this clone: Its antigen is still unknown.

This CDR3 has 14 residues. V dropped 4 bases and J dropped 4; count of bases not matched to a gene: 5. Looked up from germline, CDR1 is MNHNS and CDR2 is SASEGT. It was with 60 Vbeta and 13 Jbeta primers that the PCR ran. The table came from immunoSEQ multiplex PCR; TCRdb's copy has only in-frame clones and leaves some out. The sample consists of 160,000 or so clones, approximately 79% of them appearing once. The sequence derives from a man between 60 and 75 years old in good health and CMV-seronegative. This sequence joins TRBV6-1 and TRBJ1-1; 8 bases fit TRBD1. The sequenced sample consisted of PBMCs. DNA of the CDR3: TGTGCCAGCAGTGTGGACAGGGTTAGCACTGAAGCTTTCTTT. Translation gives CASSVDRVSTEAFF.